The 29 T cell receptor beta chains listed next were all sequenced from one sample in a study of long-term antiretroviral therapy in people with HIV. Run at survey level, the immunoSEQ assay was version v3.0. The table came from immunoSEQ multiplex PCR; TCRdb's copy has only in-frame clones and leaves some out. The sample lists over 15,000 clones, roughly 80% occurring once. The sequencing here drew on unsorted PBMCs, taken 1.5 years before starting antiretroviral therapy. These receptors were obtained from a woman aged 45-60 years with HIV.

The chain carries TRBV6-6 and TRBJ2-3; D gene unclear. Per germline, CDR1 MNHNY and CDR2 SVGAGI (reference sequence). This CDR3 is built from 12 residues. Trimming left V 2 bases short and J 4 bases short, with 4 bases between. The CDR3 coding sequence is TGTGCCAGCAGTTACCTTGCAGATACGCAGTATTTT. Protein product: CASSYLADTQYF.

The rearrangement joins TRBV2 to TRBJ2-1; D gene uncertain. CDR1 and CDR2 (germline): SNHLY, FYNNEI. The CDR3 contains 16 residues. Trimming removed 6 bases at V and 0 bases at J, with 15 bases between. The CDR3 here is CASREHETSSYNEQFF. The DNA for the CDR3 is TGTGCCAGCAGGGAACACGAAACGAGCTCCTACAATGAGCAGTTCTTC. Using reference TRBV2 and TRBJ2-1 for the parts outside the CDR3, the full variable domain is EPEVTQTPSHQVTQMGQEVILRCVPISNHLYFYWYRQILGQKVEFLVSFYNNEISEKSEIFDDQFSVERPDGSNFTLKIRSTKLEDSAMYFCASREHETSSYNEQFFGPGTRLTVL.

The chain couples TRBV5-1 to TRBJ2-3; D unresolved. CDR3 length: 16 amino acids. The germline V gene has CDR1 SGHRS and CDR2 YFSETQ. With 2 bases removed from V and 2 bases from J, the gap between germline ends came to 15 bases. CDR3 DNA: TGCGCCAGCAGCTTTTCCGCTATTCTTACCACAGATACGCAGTATTTT. Its translation is CASSFSAILTTDTQYF.

V and J are TRBV9 and TRBJ2-5, with D perhaps being TRBD1 or TRBD2 (5 bases each). The CDR3 spans 13 residues. Trimming pared 2 bases from V and 1 base from J, leaving 6 bases between. CDR1 and CDR2 (germline): SGDLS, YYNGEE. The CDR3 sequence: CASSVGVQETQYF. The CDR3 DNA sequence: TGTGCCAGCAGCGTGGGGGTCCAAGAGACCCAGTACTTC.

This clone was recorded once. The rearrangement uses TRBV5-1 and TRBJ2-3, with D perhaps matching TRBD2 (7 bases). CDR1 is SGHRS and CDR2 is YFSETQ in the germline V gene. The CDR3 sequence is 17 residues long. V lost 2 bases to trimming and J lost 2 bases, with 18 bases between them. The CDR3 here is CASSFVSGGAPTDTQYF. The CDR3 DNA sequence: TGCGCCAGCAGCTTCGTTTCTGGGGGGGCCCCCACAGATACGCAGTATTTT. The entire variable domain, with the rest obtained from reference TRBV5-1 and TRBJ2-3, is as follows: KAGVTQTPRYLIKTRGQQVTLSCSPISGHRSVSWYQQTPGQGLQFLFEYFSETQRNKGNFPGRFSGRQFSNSRSEMNVSTLELGDSALYLCASSFVSGGAPTDTQYFGPGTRLTVL.

In this sample, this clone is medium-sized. The V call is TRBV7-9, the J call TRBJ2-5, with D unresolved. Between the trimmed V and J ends, which lost 1 base and 2 bases, there was a span of 8 bases. Germline CDR1 is SEHNR and CDR2 is FQNEAQ (reference sequence). This CDR3 has 14 residues. Here the CDR3 DNA reads TGTGCCAGCAGCTTAGTTCAGGCACAAGAGACCCAGTACTTC. Its protein is CASSLVQAQETQYF.

The rearrangement uses TRBV7-9 and TRBJ1-1, with TRBD1 matching over 7 bases. The V segment lost 4 bases and the J segment 4 bases; nucleotides outside the gene matches: 6. The CDR3 extends over 14 amino acids. Germline assignment: CDR1 SEHNR and CDR2 FQNEAQ (reference sequence). This CDR3 is CASSSSDRATEAFF. In DNA, the CDR3 is TGTGCCAGCAGCTCGTCCGACAGGGCCACTGAAGCTTTCTTT.

The V and J genes are TRBV19 and TRBJ2-6, with D possibly called TRBD1 or TRBD2 (7 bases each). CDR1 is LNHDA and CDR2 is SQIVND in the germline V gene (reference sequence). Trimming pared 8 bases from V and 3 bases from J, leaving 11 bases between. The CDR3 spans 14 residues. CDR3: CASQGGRGANVLTF. The CDR3 region has the DNA TGTGCCAGTCAGGGGGGGCGTGGGGCCAACGTCCTGACTTTC.

J is TRBJ1-6 and V is TRBV13; 9 bases fit TRBD1. The CDR3 is made up of 17 amino acids. CDR1 is PRHDT and CDR2 is FYEKMQ in the germline V gene (reference sequence). V gave up 2 bases and J gave up 1 base; unmatched junction bases: 3. This CDR3 reads CASSLRQGGSYNSPLHF. In nucleotides, the CDR3 is TGTGCCAGCAGCTTAAGACAGGGGGGTTCCTATAATTCACCCCTCCACTTT.

V is TRBV5-1 and J is TRBJ1-2; a weak D match, TRBD1 (5 bases). CDR3 length: 14 residues. V gave up 4 bases and J gave up 3 bases, with 13 bases separating them. Germline-derived CDR1 and CDR2 are SGHRS and YFSETQ. The CDR3 nucleotides read TGCGCCAGCAGCGGTGGGACGGCACACTATGGCTACACCTTC. It encodes CASSGGTAHYGYTF.

This chain joins TRBV6-5 and TRBJ1-2; D is perhaps TRBD1 (6 bases). V shed 5 bases and J shed 8 bases, with 15 bases lying between them. This CDR3 spans 13 amino acids. Germline CDR1 and CDR2: MNHEY and SVGAGI. CDR3 residues: CASSPNGGAGYTF. In DNA form, the CDR3 reads TGTGCCAGCAGTCCGAATGGGGGCGCGGGCTACACCTTC.

This clone showed up just a few times. The CDR3 region is CASSLSSPLHF. The CDR3 coding sequence is TGTGCCAGCAGCCTCTCTTCACCCCTCCACTTT. The gene calls are TRBV7-9 and TRBJ1-6; no reliable D call. The CDR3 consists of 11 residues. Per germline, CDR1 SEHNR and CDR2 FQNEAQ (reference sequence). The V gene lost 5 bases and the J gene lost 9 bases, with 5 bases spanning the gap. The full variable domain, rest sourced from reference TRBV7-9 and TRBJ1-6, is DTGVSQNPRHKITKRGQNVTFRCDPISEHNRLYWYRQTLGQGPEFLTYFQNEAQLEKSRLLSDRFSAERPKGSFSTLEIQRTEQGDSAMYLCASSLSSPLHFGNGTRLTVT.

The chain recombines TRBV28 with TRBJ2-5, with TRBD2 matching 14 bases. V shed 5 bases, J shed 5 bases, and the junction held 19 bases outside the gene matches. CDR1 and CDR2 (germline): MDHEN, SYDVKM. The CDR3 loop spans 20 amino acids. The CDR3 reads CASSPGGDGLAGGLGETQYF. The DNA for the CDR3 is TGTGCCAGCAGTCCTGGTGGGGACGGACTAGCGGGGGGACTAGGGGAGACCCAGTACTTC.

V gene TRBV7-7 combines with J gene TRBJ1-4; no clear D. Trimming removed 5 bases at V and 7 bases at J, with 8 bases between. The CDR3 sequence is 12 residues long. The germline CDR1 and CDR2 sequences are SSHAT and FNYEAQ (reference sequence). The chain's CDR3 is CASSADGEKLFF. CDR3 in DNA: TGTGCCAGCAGCGCGGACGGTGAAAAACTGTTTTTT.

This clone was observed a few times. V is TRBV2 and J is TRBJ1-2, with TRBD1 matching over 8 bases. Trimming removed 6 bases from V and 5 bases from J; junction bases left unmatched: 2. The CDR3 spans 12 residues. Germline V CDR1 and CDR2: SNHLY, FYNNEI. The CDR3 bases are TGTGCCAGCAGAGGGGACAGGTATGGCTACACCTTC. Encoded protein: CASRGDRYGYTF. The whole variable domain, filled in from reference TRBV2 and TRBJ1-2, reads EPEVTQTPSHQVTQMGQEVILRCVPISNHLYFYWYRQILGQKVEFLVSFYNNEISEKSEIFDDQFSVERPDGSNFTLKIRSTKLEDSAMYFCASRGDRYGYTFGSGTRLTVV.

The J gene is TRBJ2-3, the V gene TRBV6-6; D is ambiguous. Trimming left V 2 bases short and J 4 bases short, with 4 bases between. Germline V gives CDR1 MNHNY, CDR2 SVGAGI (reference sequence). CDR3 length equals 12 residues. In DNA form, the CDR3 reads TGTGCCAGCAGTTACGCGGCAGATACGCAGTATTTT. Its protein product is CASSYAADTQYF.

V usage is TRBV5-1 and J usage is TRBJ2-2; 10 bases line up with TRBD1. Germline CDR1 reads SGHRS; CDR2 reads YFSETQ. This CDR3 region has 16 residues. V gave up 0 bases and J gave up 6 bases; unmatched junction bases: 5. The CDR3 loop reads CASSLDGTGVAGELFF. The CDR3 region has the DNA TGCGCCAGCAGCTTGGACGGGACAGGGGTAGCCGGGGAGCTGTTTTTT.

The chain joins TRBV27 to TRBJ1-5; TRBD1 aligns across 11 bases. V trimming: 5 bases; J trimming: 5 bases; junction bases outside the gene matches: 2. Germline lookup yields CDR1 MNHEY and CDR2 SMNVEV (reference sequence). The CDR3 spans 14 residues. CDR3 sequence reads: CASSPDRGHQPQHF. CDR3 nucleotide sequence: TGTGCCAGCAGTCCGGACAGGGGGCATCAGCCCCAGCATTTT.

The chain combines TRBV2 with TRBJ2-7, with D perhaps assigned TRBD1 or TRBD2 (6 bases each). The germline gives CDR1 SNHLY, CDR2 FYNNEI. The CDR3 length is 12 residues. Trimming pared 5 bases from V and 4 bases from J, leaving 9 bases between. The CDR3 sequence: CASSKGGYEQYF. DNA for the CDR3: TGTGCCAGCAGTAAAGGGGGGTACGAGCAGTACTTC.

The V and J genes are TRBV19 and TRBJ1-4; D is uncertain. Trimming took off 3 bases at V and 0 bases at J, with 5 bases between the two ends. Germline CDR1 LNHDA, CDR2 SQIVND (reference sequence). The CDR3 is 14 residues long. CDR3 protein: CASSMGSTNEKLFF. The CDR3, as DNA: TGTGCCAGTAGTATGGGGTCAACTAATGAAAAACTGTTTTTT.

The chain employs TRBV7-2 and TRBJ2-2; possibly TRBD2 for D (5 bases). The CDR3 consists of 15 residues. Germline assignment: CDR1 SGHTA and CDR2 FQGNSA. The V end lost 5 bases, the J end lost 6 bases, and 16 bases lay between the germline ends. CDR3 loop: CASSHPGFQPGELFF. The CDR3, as DNA: TGTGCCAGCAGCCATCCGGGGTTCCAACCCGGGGAGCTGTTTTTT. Variable domain in full (rest from reference TRBV7-2 and TRBJ2-2): GAGVSQSPSNKVTEKGKDVELRCDPISGHTALYWYRQSLGQGLEFLIYFQGNSAPDKSGLPSDRFSAERTGGSVSTLTIQRTQQEDSAVYLCASSHPGFQPGELFFGEGSRLTVL.

The chain has TRBV4-1 and TRBJ2-1; 8 bases match TRBD2. Looked up from germline, CDR1 is MGHRA and CDR2 is YSYEKL. Losses at the gene ends were 1 base for V and 5 bases for J; bases not matched to a gene: 10. CDR3 length equals 17 residues. CDR3: CASSQGPPGLDNNEQFF. In DNA form, the CDR3 reads TGCGCCAGCAGCCAAGGACCACCGGGACTAGATAACAATGAGCAGTTCTTC.

This clone was detected only once. CDR3 residues: CASSQGSNTEAFF. The CDR3, as DNA: TGTGCCAGCAGCCAGGGATCGAACACTGAAGCTTTCTTT. The rearrangement links TRBV7-9 to TRBJ1-1; weak D call: TRBD1 (5 bases). Germline V lookup: CDR1 SEHNR, CDR2 FQNEAQ (reference sequence). The CDR3 is 13 residues long. V lost 5 bases and J 1 base, leaving 8 bases between the germline ends.

Only a few counts were recorded for this clone. V usage is TRBV29-1 and J usage is TRBJ1-2; TRBD1 matches at 10 bases. Germline V gene lookup returns CDR1 SQVTM and CDR2 ANQGSEA. The CDR3 sequence is 15 residues long. Trimming removed 1 base from V and 8 bases from J; junction bases left unmatched: 10. As DNA, the CDR3 is TGCAGCGTTGAAGCCGGGACAGGGGCCTCGGGCGGCTACACCTTC. Residues: CSVEAGTGASGGYTF.

A few counts support this clone. CDR3 amino acids: CAWSRQEDQPQHF. DNA of the CDR3: TGTGCCTGGAGTAGACAGGAGGATCAGCCCCAGCATTTT. The chain couples TRBV30 to TRBJ1-5; D may be TRBD1 (6 bases). Trimming shortened V by 2 bases and J by 5 bases, and 10 bases separated the two germline ends. The CDR3 contains 13 residues. The V gene's germline CDR1 is GTSNPN and CDR2 SVGIG (reference sequence).

This chain links TRBV28 with TRBJ1-1; TRBD1 might be the D (6 bases). Germline V gives CDR1 MDHEN, CDR2 SYDVKM. CDR3 length: 13 residues. V was clipped by 3 bases and J by 4 bases, with 9 bases between them. CDR3 nucleotide sequence: TGTGCCAGCAGTTTCAGGGGTACCACTGAAGCTTTCTTT. Its translation is CASSFRGTTEAFF.

The rearrangement uses TRBV11-2 and TRBJ1-1; no clear D gene. Trimming took off 4 bases at V and 1 base at J, with 10 bases between the two ends. Germline-derived CDR1 and CDR2 are SGHAT and FQNNGV. This CDR3 is 14 amino acids long. The CDR3 DNA follows: TGTGCCAGCAGCTCACAAGGGTCGAACACTGAAGCTTTCTTT. This sequence encodes CASSSQGSNTEAFF. The full variable domain, with the rest looked up from reference TRBV11-2 and TRBJ1-1, is EAGVAQSPRYKIIEKRQSVAFWCNPISGHATLYWYQQILGQGPKLLIQFQNNGVVDDSQLPKDRFSAERLKGVDSTLKIQPAKLEDSAVYLCASSSQGSNTEAFFGQGTRLTVV.

Remarks on this clone: Other DNA sequences of this sample code for an identical CDR3. The rearrangement links TRBV7-2 to TRBJ1-5; possible D gene TRBD1, 5 bases. Germline V lookup: CDR1 SGHTA, CDR2 FQGNSA. The CDR3 length is 15 residues. V was pared by 1 base and J by 4 bases, with 11 bases between. The CDR3: CASSLGQGLNQPQHF. As DNA, the CDR3 is TGTGCCAGCAGCTTAGGTCAGGGCCTTAATCAGCCCCAGCATTTT.

There are a few counts of this clone. The chain recombines TRBV11-2 with TRBJ2-7; TRBD1 is a possible D gene (5 bases). Per the germline V gene, CDR1 is SGHAT and CDR2 is FQNNGV. The V end was cut by 4 bases, the J end by 5 bases, with 9 bases between. The CDR3 has 12 amino acids. The CDR3 DNA is TGTGCCAGCAGCTCACAGGTCAACGAGCAGTACGTC. This encodes CASSSQVNEQYV.